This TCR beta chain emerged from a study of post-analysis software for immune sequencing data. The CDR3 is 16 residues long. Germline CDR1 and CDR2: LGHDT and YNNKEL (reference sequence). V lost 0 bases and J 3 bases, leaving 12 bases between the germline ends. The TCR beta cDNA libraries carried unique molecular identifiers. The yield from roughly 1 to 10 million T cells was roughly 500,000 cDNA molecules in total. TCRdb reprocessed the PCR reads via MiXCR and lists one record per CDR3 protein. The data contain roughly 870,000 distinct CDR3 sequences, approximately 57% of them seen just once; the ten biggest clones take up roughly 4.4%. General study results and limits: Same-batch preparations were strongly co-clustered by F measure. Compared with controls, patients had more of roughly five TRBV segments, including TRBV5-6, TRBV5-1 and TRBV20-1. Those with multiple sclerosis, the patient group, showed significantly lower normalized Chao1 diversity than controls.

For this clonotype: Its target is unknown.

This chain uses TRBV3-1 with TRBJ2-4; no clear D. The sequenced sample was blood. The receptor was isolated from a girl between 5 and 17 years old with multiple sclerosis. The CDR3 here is CASSQDRVKVKNIQYF. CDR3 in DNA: TGTGCCAGCAGCCAAGACCGGGTTAAGGTCAAAAACATTCAGTACTTC.